This T cell receptor (beta chain) derives from a study of long-term antiretroviral therapy in people with HIV. A v3.0 immunoSEQ assay was performed at survey level. Method: immunoSEQ multiplex PCR; TCRdb's copy keeps in-frame clones and lacks some. Among over 15,000 clones, 65% to 85% were seen once, and the ten largest hold 10% to 13%. This CDR3 spans 16 amino acids. Deletions cut 2 bases from V and 1 base from J, with 12 bases between. The germline V gene has CDR1 MNHEY and CDR2 SVGAGI. This TCR derives from a woman in her thirties or forties with HIV. This chain connects TRBV6-5 to TRBJ2-1, with a tentative D call TRBD1 (6 bases). The sequences come from unsorted PBMCs, collected 2.3 years after starting antiretroviral therapy. The CDR3 nucleotides are TGTGCCAGCAGTTACGATGTGACAGGTTCCTACAATGAGCAGTTCTTC. This codes for CASSYDVTGSYNEQFF.